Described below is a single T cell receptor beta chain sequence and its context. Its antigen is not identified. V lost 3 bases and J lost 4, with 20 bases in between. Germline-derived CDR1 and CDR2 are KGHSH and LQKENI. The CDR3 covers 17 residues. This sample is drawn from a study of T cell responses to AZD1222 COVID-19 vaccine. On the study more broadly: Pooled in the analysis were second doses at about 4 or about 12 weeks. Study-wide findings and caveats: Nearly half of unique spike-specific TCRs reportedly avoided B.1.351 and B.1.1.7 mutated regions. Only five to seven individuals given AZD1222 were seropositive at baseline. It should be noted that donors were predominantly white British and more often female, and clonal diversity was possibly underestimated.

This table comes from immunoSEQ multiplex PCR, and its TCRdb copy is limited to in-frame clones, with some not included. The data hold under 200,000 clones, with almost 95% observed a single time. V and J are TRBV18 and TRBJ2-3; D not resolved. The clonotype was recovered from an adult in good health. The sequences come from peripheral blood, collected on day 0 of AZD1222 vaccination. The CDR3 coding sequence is TGTGCCAGCTCACCTAGTTCTAGGAACCTCGCTGCAGATACGCAGTATTTT. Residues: CASSPSSRNLAADTQYF.